These 8 T cell receptor beta chains were all obtained from the same sample, sequenced in a study of blood T cell repertoires in COVID-19. The protocol was immunoSEQ multiplex PCR, while the TCRdb copy is restricted to in-frame clones and leaves out a portion. Found here are around 300,000 clones, approximately 80% of them singletons; the top ten hold around 3.7%. Sequencing used peripheral blood. These receptors originate from a woman aged 50 to 60 with active or convalescent COVID-19.

J is TRBJ1-1 and V is TRBV3-1 (or the pseudogene TRBV3-2), with D possibly being TRBD1 (6 bases). The CDR3 is 14 residues long. V dropped 2 bases and J dropped 7 bases, with 14 bases sitting between them. Looked up from germline, CDR1 is LGHDT and CDR2 is YNNKEL (reference sequence). The CDR3 DNA reads TGTGCCAGCAGCCAAATCAGGGGAAAGGGTGAAGCTTTCTTT. It is translated as CASSQIRGKGEAFF.

This clone has a handful of counts. The rearrangement joins TRBV5-4 to TRBJ1-2; 8 bases align to TRBD1. The germline V gene has CDR1 SGHNT and CDR2 YYREEE (reference sequence). This CDR3 has 16 residues. Germline trimming cut 0 bases from V and 9 bases from J; bases unmatched to any gene: 13. The CDR3 loop reads CASSLAFQTGVLSYTF. CDR3 DNA: TGTGCCAGCAGCTTGGCCTTTCAGACAGGGGTCTTGAGCTACACCTTC.

CDR3 loop: CSASGQSKPDYGYTF. CDR3 bases: TGCAGTGCTAGTGGACAGAGCAAACCCGACTATGGCTACACCTTC. This chain links TRBV20-1 with TRBJ1-2, with D maybe TRBD1 (6 bases). The germline gives CDR1 DFQATT, CDR2 SNEGSKA (reference sequence). The CDR3 loop spans 15 amino acids. V lost 3 bases and J lost 3, with 17 bases in between.

This clone was seen more than once but under ten times. V gene TRBV6-5 combines with J gene TRBJ1-1; D is unclear. V was cut by 4 bases and J by 2 bases, with 8 bases left in between. The germline gives CDR1 MNHEY, CDR2 SVGAGI. The length of the CDR3 is 13 residues. CDR3 bases: TGTGCCAGCAGTTGGGGAGACAACACTGAAGCTTTCTTT. Its translation: CASSWGDNTEAFF.

The chain links TRBV7-3 to TRBJ2-3; 7 nucleotides align to TRBD1. Germline assignment: CDR1 SGHTA and CDR2 FQGTGA. V gave up 5 bases and J gave up 5 bases; unmatched junction bases: 4. The CDR3 is 13 residues long. The CDR3, as DNA: TGTGCCAGCAGCCCTCAGGGGGAAGATACGCAGTATTTT. This encodes CASSPQGEDTQYF.

This rearrangement joins TRBV14 to TRBJ1-2, with D maybe TRBD1 (6 bases). V shed 4 bases and J shed 2 bases, with 11 bases lying between them. The CDR3 extends over 14 amino acids. CDR1 is SGHDN, CDR2 FVKESK, per germline. This CDR3 reads CASSRTVKNYGYTF. The CDR3 nucleotides read TGTGCCAGCAGCCGGACAGTGAAGAACTATGGCTACACCTTC.

The chain combines TRBV7-9 with TRBJ2-2, with no clear D. The ends were cut back, 5 bases at V and 4 bases at J, with 8 bases in the middle. From germline, CDR1 is SEHNR and CDR2 FQNEAQ (reference sequence). The CDR3 spans 13 residues. The CDR3 reads CASSPPITGELFF. The DNA for the CDR3 is TGTGCCAGCAGCCCGCCTATCACCGGGGAGCTGTTTTTT.

This chain connects TRBV6-1 to TRBJ1-5, with D possibly TRBD1 on 5 matching bases. V lost 2 bases and J lost 12, with 14 bases in between. The CDR3 loop spans 13 amino acids. From germline, CDR1 is MNHNS and CDR2 SASEGT. The CDR3 DNA sequence: TGTGCCAGCAGTGAATGGACATATTGGATCCAGCATTTT. Protein: CASSEWTYWIQHF.